This T cell receptor beta chain originates from a study of blood T cell repertoires in COVID-19. In the original processing: Quantification of nucleated cells was approximated via reference gene primer amplification. Here immunoSEQ multiplex PCR was the method, and the copy in TCRdb shows in-frame clones only, minus some. V and J calls and clone size are those listed in that table; D and trimming were worked out from the DNA. The sample consists of about 200,000 clones, 88% of them appearing once. The CDR3 is 12 residues long. The chain has TRBV21-1 and TRBJ2-5; TRBD2 was called by the table and not checked on the DNA. TRBV21-1 is shown as a pseudogene. The source is a human donor in a cohort sampled during active COVID-19. The material sequenced was peripheral blood. This chain's CDR3 is CASSLPQETQYF. The CDR3 DNA is TGTGCCAGCAGCCTCCCTCAAGAGACCCAGTACTTC.